The T cell receptor (beta chain) described here comes from a study of vaccination effects on CD4 cells after COVID-19. Across the study: It was a median of 72 days after the second dose that post-vaccine samples were obtained.

Only in-frame clones appear in the TCRdb table, and some are missing; sequencing was by immunoSEQ multiplex PCR. The data hold 67,000 or so clones, with about 86% observed a single time. V was pared by 1 base and J by 6 bases, with 11 bases between. Germline V lookup: CDR1 SGHTS, CDR2 YDEGEE. The CDR3 runs 14 residues. Expansion of antigen-specific CD4+ T cells with viral peptide pools was carried out by the ViraFEST assay before sequencing. The culture ran for 9 to 11 days, and then CD4+ T cells were isolated. Participants were vaccinated with two doses of either the BNT162b2 or mRNA-1273 vaccine. Culturing of a few million PBMC per well took place with roughly 10 IU/ml IL-2 and 9.5 to 10 ug/ml peptides. On this clone: Antigen: not known.

Points from the study as a whole: Early timepoints after infection were absent, and convalescent patients were few in the study. Late post-vaccination samples showed marked contraction of infection- and vaccine-induced clones.

The chain employs TRBV5-8 and TRBJ1-5; D may be TRBD1 (5 bases). The TCR was taken from a human donor who received a COVID-19 vaccine. Sequenced material: CD4+ T cells from PBMCs cultured with HCoV-229E spike peptides, taken after COVID-19 vaccination. The CDR3 coding sequence is TGTGCCAGCAGCTTGTTTCAGGGTGGTCAGCCCCAGCATTTT. The encoded protein is CASSLFQGGQPQHF.